This passage covers 17 T cell receptor beta chains from one sample sequenced in a study of T cells in Graves' hyperthyroidism and ophthalmopathy (dated by TCRdb to about 2019). The method behind the library was multiplex PCR. TCRdb records Illumina HiSeq 2000 as the sequencer. The TCR beta CDR3 regions were amplified from the RNA transcripts. The TCR CDR3 was subjected to a first round of RT-PCR using the HTBI primer set and the Qiagen OneStep RT-PCR kit. TCRdb took the public reads, trimmed them with fastp at Q25, ran MiXCR for clone calling and kept in-frame beta chains. Each CDR3 protein appears once, grouped with its most common genes and DNA. This sample holds some 770,000 distinct CDR3 sequences; roughly 15% were observed only once. The ten largest make up under 10% of the sample. The sequencing input was blood. The receptors stem from a man aged 18 to 35 with Graves' hyperthyroidism.

The genes are TRBV19 and TRBJ2-2; 14 bases agree with TRBD2. Germline values: CDR1 LNHDA, CDR2 SQIVND (reference sequence). The length of the CDR3 is 16 residues. V lost 4 bases to trimming and J lost 10 bases; unmatched junction nucleotides: 8. The CDR3 coding sequence is TGTGCCAGTAGTAAAGGTGGGGGACTAGCGGGAGTGGAGCTGTTTTTT. It encodes CASSKGGGLAGVELFF.

The sample holds many counts of this clonotype. V usage is TRBV29-1 and J usage is TRBJ2-7; 7 bases fit TRBD1. This CDR3 is 15 amino acids long. Germline CDR1 and CDR2: SQVTM and ANQGSEA. The V and J ends lost 5 bases and 0 bases, in that order; junction bases with no gene match: 10. The CDR3 bases are TGCAGCGTTTTGGGGACAGTCGCTAGCTCCTACGAGCAGTACTTC. It specifies CSVLGTVASSYEQYF.

CDR3 in amino acids: CASSGAATIHRETQYF. The CDR3 nucleotides are TGTGCCAGCAGCGGAGCAGCTACCATCCATCGAGAGACCCAGTACTTC. The rearrangement uses TRBV28 and TRBJ2-5; D gene uncertain. V was trimmed by 6 bases and J by 4 bases, leaving 21 bases between them. Germline-derived CDR1 and CDR2 are MDHEN and SYDVKM. This CDR3 contains 16 residues.

With respect to this clonotype: A much larger clone sits a single nucleotide away, making a read error possible. This chain links TRBV2 with TRBJ2-5; D may be TRBD1 or TRBD2 (6 bases each). Trimming took 5 bases from V and 6 from J, leaving 16 bases between them. CDR3 size: 14 residues. Germline lookup yields CDR1 SNHLY and CDR2 FYNNEI. The chain's CDR3 is CASSKPGAVKTQYF. DNA of the CDR3: TGTGCCAGCAGTAAACCGGGGGCTGTAAAGACCCAGTACTTC.

This chain uses TRBV6-1 with TRBJ2-5, with D maybe TRBD1 (5 bases). With 8 bases removed from V and 2 bases from J, the gap between germline ends came to 12 bases. Germline-derived CDR1 and CDR2 are MNHNS and SASEGT. CDR3 size: 13 residues. DNA of the CDR3: TGTGCCAGCGGACAAGTTGAACAAGAGACCCAGTACTTC. It translates to CASGQVEQETQYF.

This chain joins TRBV7-6 and TRBJ1-2, with 8 bases that match TRBD1. Trimming at V came to 5 bases and at J to 4 bases, leaving 6 bases not matched to a gene. This CDR3 region has 14 residues. CDR1 and CDR2 from the germline V gene are SGHVS and FNYEAQ. The CDR3 region has the DNA TGTGCCAGCAGCGCGGACAGGGTTTCCTATGGCTACACCTTC. Amino acids: CASSADRVSYGYTF.

This clonotype was counted a few times. The rearrangement joins TRBV9 to TRBJ2-7; no reliable D call. Per the germline V gene, CDR1 is SGDLS and CDR2 is YYNGEE. V was clipped by 3 bases and J by 6 bases, with 10 bases between them. This CDR3 spans 12 amino acids. The CDR3 region is CASSANGVEQYF. CDR3 coding DNA: TGTGCCAGCAGCGCCAATGGCGTCGAGCAGTACTTC.

This clonotype showed up many times. The chain employs TRBV11-1 and TRBJ2-3, with D possibly matching TRBD1 (5 bases). V lost 5 bases, J lost 3 bases, and 15 bases lay in between. This CDR3 is 15 amino acids long. Per germline, CDR1 SGHAT and CDR2 FQDESV (reference sequence). The DNA of the CDR3 is TGTGCCAGCAGCGCAGGGCTACACAGGACAGATACGCAGTATTTT. Protein sequence: CASSAGLHRTDTQYF.

The chain links TRBV29-1 to TRBJ2-1; TRBD2 might be the D (5 bases). V lost 6 bases and J 4 bases, leaving 19 bases between the germline ends. This CDR3 is 15 amino acids long. Per germline, CDR1 SQVTM and CDR2 ANQGSEA. The CDR3 loop reads CSVRGPSDSYNEQFF. CDR3 DNA: TGCAGCGTCCGCGGGCCAAGCGATTCTTACAATGAGCAGTTCTTC.

The chain couples TRBV4-1 to TRBJ2-7, with TRBD2 matching over 12 bases. The CDR3 runs 16 residues. V lost 5 bases, J lost 4 bases, and 9 bases stayed unmatched. Germline V gene sequence: CDR1 MGHRA, CDR2 YSYEKL. Here the CDR3 reads CASSSELAGGRYEQYF. The CDR3 nucleotides are TGCGCCAGCAGCAGCGAGCTAGCGGGAGGGCGGTACGAGCAGTACTTC.

At least ten counts were recorded for this clonotype. The CDR3 protein is CASSLDLGWVAPRYEQYF. CDR3 in DNA: TGTGCCAGCAGTTTGGATTTGGGGTGGGTAGCGCCCCGCTACGAGCAGTACTTC. The chain joins TRBV28 to TRBJ2-7; tentative D call: TRBD2 (5 bases). From germline, CDR1 is MDHEN and CDR2 SYDVKM. This CDR3 spans 18 amino acids. Trimming took 3 bases from V and 3 from J, leaving 24 bases between them.

In its sample, this clonotype was seen many times. CDR3 loop: CASSYGAGDPYEQYF. The CDR3 bases are TGTGCCAGCAGTTACGGCGCGGGAGACCCCTACGAGCAGTACTTC. The chain couples TRBV6-2 or TRBV6-3 to TRBJ2-7, with 7 bases aligning to TRBD2. There are 15 residues in the CDR3. Germline CDR1 is MNHEY and CDR2 is SVGEGT. V dropped 2 bases and J dropped 2; count of bases not matched to a gene: 6.

In its sample, this clonotype was seen many times. The V and J genes are TRBV5-1 and TRBJ2-7; 8 bases agree with TRBD1. In germline, CDR1 is SGHRS, CDR2 YFSETQ. V trimming: 0 bases; J trimming: 3 bases; junction bases outside the gene matches: 5. The CDR3 runs 15 residues. The CDR3 spells CASSLAGQGIYEQYF. The CDR3 coding sequence is TGCGCCAGCAGCTTGGCCGGACAGGGAATCTACGAGCAGTACTTC.

A few counts support this clonotype. The rearrangement links TRBV18 to TRBJ2-3; TRBD1 agrees at 7 bases. Germline V gene lookup returns CDR1 KGHSH and CDR2 LQKENI. This CDR3 has 16 amino acids. Losses at the gene ends were 4 bases for V and 1 base for J; bases not matched to a gene: 8. CDR3 region: CASSQTGKMGTDTQYF. The CDR3, as DNA: TGTGCCAGCTCACAGACAGGGAAGATGGGCACAGATACGCAGTATTTT. The complete variable domain, with remaining parts taken from reference TRBV18 and TRBJ2-3, reads NAGVMQNPRHLVRRRGQEARLRCSPMKGHSHVYWYRQLPEEGLKFMVYLQKENIIDESGMPKERFSAEFPKEGPSILRIQQVVRGDSAAYFCASSQTGKMGTDTQYFGPGTRLTVL.

This clonotype was observed a handful of times. The CDR3 loop is CASSISSGMGEQFF. The CDR3 coding sequence is TGTGCCAGTAGTATCTCTAGCGGGATGGGTGAGCAGTTCTTC. The chain employs TRBV19 and TRBJ2-1; 9 bases agree with TRBD2. The CDR3 has 14 amino acids. J lost 9 bases, V lost 3 bases, and 6 bases had no gene match. CDR1 is LNHDA and CDR2 is SQIVND in the germline V gene (reference sequence).

This clonotype was seen ten or more times. This rearrangement joins TRBV6-1 to TRBJ1-5; a possible D gene is TRBD1 (6 bases). There are 15 residues in the CDR3. V was cut by 5 bases and J by 6 bases, with 17 bases left in between. CDR1 MNHNS and CDR2 SASEGT come from the germline V gene. The CDR3 spells CASSLGGGHGQPQHF. The CDR3 DNA reads as TGTGCCAGCAGTCTCGGCGGGGGGCATGGTCAGCCCCAGCATTTT.

This clonotype has a count of ten or more. The genes are TRBV28 and TRBJ2-4; the D is unclear. CDR1 is MDHEN and CDR2 is SYDVKM in the germline V gene. Trimming removed 5 bases at V and 6 bases at J, with 23 bases between. The CDR3 has 17 amino acids. The CDR3 here is CASSLQSLMDRRNIQYF. The CDR3 bases are TGTGCCAGCAGTCTACAGTCCTTAATGGACCGGCGAAACATTCAGTACTTC.